This TCR beta chain was recovered during a study of spatial heterogeneity in lung cancer. Turning to the study itself: On average, each unique TCR and UMI combination appeared more than ten times in raw reads. General study points: Ubiquitous expanded tumor TCRs were seen in blood more at resection than at follow-up.

TCR cDNA molecules each had a unique molecular identifier. MiXCR, run by TCRdb on the 5' RACE reads, gives a single entry per CDR3 protein. Of over 95,000 distinct CDR3 sequences listed, more than 10% are singletons. V shed 0 bases and J shed 5 bases, with 8 bases lying between them. The CDR3 totals 13 residues. The germline CDR1 and CDR2 sequences are GTSNPN and SVGIG (reference sequence). Time point of the sample: blood at routine non-recurrence follow-up after resection. TCRs were sequenced from unsorted whole RNA of tumor, nontumor lung or PBMC. As concerns this clonotype: Its specificity is not known.

Material: PBMCs, obtained at follow-up. The receptor was derived from a female donor with early-stage non-small cell lung cancer. This rearrangement joins TRBV30 to TRBJ2-1; D not certain. CDR3 sequence reads: CAWSVGLDNEQFF. In DNA, the CDR3 is TGTGCCTGGAGTGTAGGGCTGGACAATGAGCAGTTCTTC.